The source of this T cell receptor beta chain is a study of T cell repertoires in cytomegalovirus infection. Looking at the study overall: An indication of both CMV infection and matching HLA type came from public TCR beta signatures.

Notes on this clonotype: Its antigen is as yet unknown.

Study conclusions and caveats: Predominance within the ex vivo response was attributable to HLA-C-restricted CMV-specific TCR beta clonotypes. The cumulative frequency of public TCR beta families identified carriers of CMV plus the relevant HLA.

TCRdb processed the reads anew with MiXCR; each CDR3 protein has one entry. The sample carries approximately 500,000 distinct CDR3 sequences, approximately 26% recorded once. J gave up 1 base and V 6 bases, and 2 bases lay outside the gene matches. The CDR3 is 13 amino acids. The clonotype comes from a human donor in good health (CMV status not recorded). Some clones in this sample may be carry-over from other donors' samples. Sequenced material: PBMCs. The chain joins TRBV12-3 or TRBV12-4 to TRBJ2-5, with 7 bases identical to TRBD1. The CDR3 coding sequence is TGTGCCAGCAGCGGACAGGTCCAAGAGACCCAGTACTTC. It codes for CASSGQVQETQYF.